This passage covers 8 T cell receptor beta chains from one sample sequenced in a study of regulatory T cells in long-lasting Graves disease. As for time point: newly diagnosed GD, antithyroid drugs for less than 3 months. Preparation of the TCR library used RNA extracted from PBMCs. CDR3-region Arm-PCR and iRepertoire HTBI primers produced the TCR beta libraries. TCRdb re-analysed the multiplex PCR reads in MiXCR, keeping a single row per CDR3 protein. The sample lists some 350,000 distinct CDR3 sequences; 16% were seen once. The sample also formed part of further work on T cells in Graves' hyperthyroidism and ophthalmopathy.

Source: peripheral blood mononuclear cells (PBMCs), taken at new diagnosis, from a patient treated with antithyroid drugs. These TCRs come from a woman between 18 and 29 years old with Graves disease.

The rearrangement joins TRBV7-9 to TRBJ1-1; D may be TRBD1 (5 bases). Between the trimmed V and J ends, which lost 1 base and 0 bases, there was a span of 18 bases. The germline gives CDR1 SEHNR, CDR2 FQNEAQ (reference sequence). This CDR3 is built from 18 residues. Here the CDR3 reads CASSLVRPGQALNTEAFF. The CDR3 DNA follows: TGTGCCAGCAGCTTAGTGCGCCCGGGGCAGGCCCTGAACACTGAAGCTTTCTTT. Full variable domain (outside the CDR3, taken from reference TRBV7-9 and TRBJ1-1): DTGVSQNPRHKITKRGQNVTFRCDPISEHNRLYWYRQTLGQGPEFLTYFQNEAQLEKSRLLSDRFSAERPKGSFSTLEIQRTEQGDSAMYLCASSLVRPGQALNTEAFFGQGTRLTVV.

This clonotype was counted once. The chain couples TRBV6-2 or TRBV6-3 to TRBJ2-3, with D possibly TRBD2 on 5 matching bases. Germline V lookup: CDR1 MNHEY, CDR2 SVGEGT. The CDR3 totals 15 residues. V lost 6 bases to trimming and J lost 7 bases, with 20 bases between them. As DNA, the CDR3 is TGTGCCAGCAGCGACATGTCCGCGGGCGCCAATACGCAGTATTTT. This codes for CASSDMSAGANTQYF.

This chain joins TRBV3-1 and TRBJ1-1, with TRBD1 matching over 7 bases. Germline values: CDR1 LGHDT, CDR2 YNNKEL (reference sequence). There are 15 residues in the CDR3. V gave up 4 bases and J gave up 10 bases; unmatched junction bases: 15. The CDR3 DNA is TGTGCCAGCAGCCCGGGGGGACAGAGCCACCCGGGAGCTTTCTTT. It encodes CASSPGGQSHPGAFF.

The sample holds one count of this clonotype. With a much larger clone just one base away, this may be a read error. In this CDR3 the conserved last residue, phenylalanine or tryptophan, is missing, so a read error is likely. The J gene is TRBJ1-4, the V gene TRBV5-1, with 7 bases aligning to TRBD1. The V gene end was trimmed by 2 bases and the J gene end by 3 bases; junction bases not matched to a gene: 4. Per germline, CDR1 SGHRS and CDR2 YFSETQ. The CDR3 loop spans 15 amino acids. The CDR3, as DNA: TGCGCCAGCAGCTTCGGGACAGAGTCTAATGAAAAACTGTTTCTT. It codes for CASSFGTESNEKLFL.

This clonotype appeared many times. J is TRBJ2-3 and V is TRBV28; D is ambiguous. This CDR3 has 15 residues. V was trimmed by 4 bases and J by 4 bases, leaving 15 bases between them. From germline, CDR1 is MDHEN and CDR2 SYDVKM. CDR3 residues: CASSSNVSLPDTQYF. In DNA form, the CDR3 reads TGTGCCAGCAGTTCCAACGTTAGTTTGCCAGATACGCAGTATTTT.

A remark on this clonotype: One base away lies a much larger clone, so this may be a sequencing read error. This sequence joins TRBV7-9 and TRBJ1-1, with 7 bases that match TRBD1. This CDR3 region has 14 residues. Germline-derived CDR1 and CDR2 are SEHNR and FQNEAQ (reference sequence). The CDR3 here is CTSSLEGAATEAFF. In DNA form, the CDR3 reads TGTACCAGCAGCTTAGAGGGGGCGGCCACTGAAGCTTTCTTT.

This clonotype has at least ten counts. This chain joins TRBV18 and TRBJ2-3; D may be TRBD2 (6 bases). Trimming removed 4 bases at V and 6 bases at J, with 14 bases between. Per germline, CDR1 KGHSH and CDR2 LQKENI. There are 14 residues in the CDR3. CDR3 loop: CASSLNSGVDTQYF. The CDR3 coding sequence is TGTGCCAGCTCACTTAATAGCGGAGTGGATACGCAGTATTTT.

At least ten counts were recorded for this clonotype. V usage is TRBV27 and J usage is TRBJ2-5, with a possible D match to TRBD2 (7 bases). This CDR3 comprises 14 residues. The V and J ends lost 10 bases and 3 bases respectively, with 18 bases between them. Germline CDR1 reads MNHEY; CDR2 reads SMNVEV (reference sequence). CDR3 nucleotides: TGTGCCACTAGGGAGGGGGGCTTGGAAGAGACCCAGTACTTC. It encodes CATREGGLEETQYF.